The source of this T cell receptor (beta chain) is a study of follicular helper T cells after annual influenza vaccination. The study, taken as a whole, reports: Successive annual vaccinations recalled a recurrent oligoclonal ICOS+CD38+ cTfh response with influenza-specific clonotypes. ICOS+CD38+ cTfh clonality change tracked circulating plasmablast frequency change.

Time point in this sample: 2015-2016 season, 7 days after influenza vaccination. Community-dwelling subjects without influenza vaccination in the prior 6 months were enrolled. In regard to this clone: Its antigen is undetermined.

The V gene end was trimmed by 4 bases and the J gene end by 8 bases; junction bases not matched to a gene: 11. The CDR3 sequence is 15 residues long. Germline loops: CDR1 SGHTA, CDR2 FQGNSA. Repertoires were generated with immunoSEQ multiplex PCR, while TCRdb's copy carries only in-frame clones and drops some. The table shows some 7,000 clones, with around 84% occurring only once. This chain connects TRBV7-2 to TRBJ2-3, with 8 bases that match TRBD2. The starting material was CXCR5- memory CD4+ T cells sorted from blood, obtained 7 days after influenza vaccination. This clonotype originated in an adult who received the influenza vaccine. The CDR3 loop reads CASSSRGGLDGTQYF. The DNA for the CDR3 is TGTGCCAGCAGCTCCCGGGGGGGCCTCGATGGTACGCAGTATTTT.